The rows below give T cell receptor beta chains drawn from one sample of a study of Ad26.COV2.S vaccination and SARS-CoV-2 variants. The repertoire was sequenced with immunoSEQ multiplex PCR; TCRdb's copy has only in-frame clones and lacks some. The sample has hundreds of thousands of clones; around 87% are singletons. The specimen was peripheral blood, collected in a trial of Ad26.COV2.S vaccine versus placebo. The receptors were sampled from a person aged 18-60 years who received the Ad26.COV2.S COVID-19 vaccine or a placebo. The conserved cysteine and the conserved F or W are not part of the CDR3 here.

TRBV5-5 | ASSWDIGQGSGELF
TRBV7-9 | ASSFELGPNEKLF
TRBV9 | ASSVGPTSGGLDTQY
TRBV18 | ASSPGRANTEAF
TRBV29-1 | SALLGLTGGYEQY
TRBV19 | ASSATATYEQY
TRBV12-3/TRBV12-4 | ASSLGQSYEQY
TRBV5-1 | ASSFPPALAGYTDTQY
TRBV6-1 | ASSYPGGQETQY
TRBV9 | ASSPGQVNTEAF
TRBV5-1 | ASSLEINKGYNEQF
TRBV20-1 | SASPFAGTSGGDEQF
TRBV15 | ATSRDLKGGPDKF
TRBV2 | ASSGQGAGLVKPQH